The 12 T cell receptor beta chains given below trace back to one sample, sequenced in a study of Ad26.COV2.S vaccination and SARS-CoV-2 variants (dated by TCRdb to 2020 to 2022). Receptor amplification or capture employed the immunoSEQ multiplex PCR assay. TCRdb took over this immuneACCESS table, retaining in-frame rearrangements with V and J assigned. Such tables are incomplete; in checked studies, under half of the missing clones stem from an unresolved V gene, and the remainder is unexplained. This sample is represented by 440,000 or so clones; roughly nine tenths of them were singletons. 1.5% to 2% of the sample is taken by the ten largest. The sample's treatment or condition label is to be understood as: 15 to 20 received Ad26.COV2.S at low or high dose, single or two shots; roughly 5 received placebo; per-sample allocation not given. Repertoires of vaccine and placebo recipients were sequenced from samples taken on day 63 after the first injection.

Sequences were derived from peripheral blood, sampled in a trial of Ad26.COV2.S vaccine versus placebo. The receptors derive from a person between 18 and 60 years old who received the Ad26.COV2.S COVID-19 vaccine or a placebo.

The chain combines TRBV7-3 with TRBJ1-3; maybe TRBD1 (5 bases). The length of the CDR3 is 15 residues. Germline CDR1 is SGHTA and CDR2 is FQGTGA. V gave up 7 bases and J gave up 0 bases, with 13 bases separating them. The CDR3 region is CASNPGRNSGNTIYF. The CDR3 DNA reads TGTGCCAGCAACCCGGGGCGAAACTCTGGAAACACCATATATTTT.

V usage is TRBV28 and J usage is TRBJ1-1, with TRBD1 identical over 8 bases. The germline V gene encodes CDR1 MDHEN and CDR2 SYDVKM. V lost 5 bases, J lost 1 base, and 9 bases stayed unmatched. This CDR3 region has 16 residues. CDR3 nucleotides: TGTGCCAGCAGTCCCTGGACAGGGTCGAGGAACACTGAAGCTTTCTTT. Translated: CASSPWTGSRNTEAFF.

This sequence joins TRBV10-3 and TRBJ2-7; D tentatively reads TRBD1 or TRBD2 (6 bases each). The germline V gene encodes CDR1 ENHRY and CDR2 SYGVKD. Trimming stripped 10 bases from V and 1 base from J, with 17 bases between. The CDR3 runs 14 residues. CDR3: CATTGAYGSYEQYF. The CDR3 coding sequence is TGTGCCACCACGGGGGCCTATGGTTCCTACGAGCAGTACTTC.

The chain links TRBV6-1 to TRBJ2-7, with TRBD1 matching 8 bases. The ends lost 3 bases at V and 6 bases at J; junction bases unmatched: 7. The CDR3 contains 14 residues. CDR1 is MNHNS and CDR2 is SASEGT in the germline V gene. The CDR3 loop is CASSDWFRGREQYF. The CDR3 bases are TGTGCCAGCAGTGATTGGTTCAGGGGGCGCGAGCAGTACTTC.

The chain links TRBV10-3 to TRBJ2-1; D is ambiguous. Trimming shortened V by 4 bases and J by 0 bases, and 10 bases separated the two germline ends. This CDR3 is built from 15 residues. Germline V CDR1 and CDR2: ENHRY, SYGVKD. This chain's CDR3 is CAISGTVTSYNEQFF. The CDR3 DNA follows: TGTGCCATCAGTGGGACGGTAACCTCCTACAATGAGCAGTTCTTC.

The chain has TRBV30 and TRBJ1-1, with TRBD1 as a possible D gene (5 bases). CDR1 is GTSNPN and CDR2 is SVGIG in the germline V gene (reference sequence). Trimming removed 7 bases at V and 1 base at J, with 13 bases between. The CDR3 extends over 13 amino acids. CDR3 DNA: TGTGCCTCGGGATCGGGGGGGAACACTGAAGCTTTCTTT. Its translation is CASGSGGNTEAFF.

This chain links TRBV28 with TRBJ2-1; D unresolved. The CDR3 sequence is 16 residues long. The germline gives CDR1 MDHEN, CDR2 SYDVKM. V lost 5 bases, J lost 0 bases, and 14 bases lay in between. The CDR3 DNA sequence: TGTGCCAGCAGTGACTTCTCCCTGAGCTCCTACAATGAGCAGTTCTTC. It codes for CASSDFSLSSYNEQFF.

As DNA, the CDR3 is TGCAGCGTTGAAGATCGGACGGGAGGTATCAACACCATATATTTT. The encoded protein is CSVEDRTGGINTIYF. V gene TRBV29-1 combines with J gene TRBJ1-3; no reliable D call. Trimming cost V 0 bases and J 7 bases, with 16 bases left between them. The CDR3 extends over 15 amino acids. CDR1 SQVTM and CDR2 ANQGSEA come from the germline V gene.

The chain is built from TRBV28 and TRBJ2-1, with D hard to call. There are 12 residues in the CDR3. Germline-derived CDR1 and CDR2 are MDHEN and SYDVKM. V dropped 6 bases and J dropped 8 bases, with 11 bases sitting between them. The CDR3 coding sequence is TGTGCCAGCAGCCCCCCAAGGGATGAGCAGTTCTTC. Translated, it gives CASSPPRDEQFF.

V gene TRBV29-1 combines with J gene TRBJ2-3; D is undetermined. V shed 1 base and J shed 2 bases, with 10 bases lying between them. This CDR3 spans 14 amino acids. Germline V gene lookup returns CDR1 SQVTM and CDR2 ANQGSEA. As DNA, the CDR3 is TGCAGCGTTGAAGGGCAACCCCTCACAGATACGCAGTATTTT. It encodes CSVEGQPLTDTQYF.

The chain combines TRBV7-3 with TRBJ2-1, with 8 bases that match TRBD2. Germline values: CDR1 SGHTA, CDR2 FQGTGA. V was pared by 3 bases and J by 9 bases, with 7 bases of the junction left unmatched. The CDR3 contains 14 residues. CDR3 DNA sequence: TGTGCCAGCAGCTTTAAGGCAGCGGGGGCTGAGCAGTTCTTC. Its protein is CASSFKAAGAEQFF.

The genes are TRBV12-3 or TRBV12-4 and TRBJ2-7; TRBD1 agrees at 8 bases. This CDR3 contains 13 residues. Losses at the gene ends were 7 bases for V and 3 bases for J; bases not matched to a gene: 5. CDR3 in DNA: TGTGCCAGCAAAGGACAGGGTAGCTACGAGCAGTACTTC. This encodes CASKGQGSYEQYF.